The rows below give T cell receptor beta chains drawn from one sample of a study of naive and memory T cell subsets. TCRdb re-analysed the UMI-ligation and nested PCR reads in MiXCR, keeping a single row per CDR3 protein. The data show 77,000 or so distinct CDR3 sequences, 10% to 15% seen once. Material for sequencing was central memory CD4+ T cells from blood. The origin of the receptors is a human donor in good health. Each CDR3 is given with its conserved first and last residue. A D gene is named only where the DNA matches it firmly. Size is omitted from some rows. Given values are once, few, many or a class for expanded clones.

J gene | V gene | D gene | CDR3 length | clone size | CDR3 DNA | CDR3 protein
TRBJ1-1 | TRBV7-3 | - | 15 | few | TGTGCCAGCAGCCCCACCGGAGTGGGTACAGGGGAAGCTTTCTTT | CASSPTGVGTGEAFF
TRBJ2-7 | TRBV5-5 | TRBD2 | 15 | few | TGTGCCAGCAGCATCGGACTAGCGGGAATTTACGAGCAGTACTTC | CASSIGLAGIYEQYF
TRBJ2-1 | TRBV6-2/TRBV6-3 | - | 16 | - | TGTGCCAGCAGCCGAGCGGGCCTCTCCGAAGGGAATGAGCAGTTCTTC | CASSRAGLSEGNEQFF
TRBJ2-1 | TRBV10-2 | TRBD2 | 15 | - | TGCGCCAGCAGTGTTGGACTAGCGGGAGTCAATGAGCAGTTCTTC | CASSVGLAGVNEQFF
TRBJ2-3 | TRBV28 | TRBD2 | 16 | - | TGTGCCAGCAGTCTGCTAGCGGGAGGGGTAACAGATACGCAGTATTTT | CASSLLAGGVTDTQYF
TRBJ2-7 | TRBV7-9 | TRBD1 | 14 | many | TGTGCCAGCAGCAGTAGGGGGCTAGACGACGAGCAGTACTTC | CASSSRGLDDEQYF
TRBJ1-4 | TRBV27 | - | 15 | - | TGTGCCAGCAGTTTAGGATCAAGGGGCGCTGAAAAACTGTTTTTT | CASSLGSRGAEKLFF
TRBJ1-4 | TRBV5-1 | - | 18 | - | TGCGCCAGCAGCTCTGGGCGGGGTACGCCTGCAACTAATGAAAAACTGTTTTTT | CASSSGRGTPATNEKLFF
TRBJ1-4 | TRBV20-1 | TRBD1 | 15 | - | TGCAGTGCTAGAGCAGAGAACAGGGGGGACGAAAAACTGTTTTTT | CSARAENRGDEKLFF
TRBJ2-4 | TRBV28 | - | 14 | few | TGTGCCAGCTCAGGGGGGCGAGCCAAAAACATTCAGTACTTC | CASSGGRAKNIQYF
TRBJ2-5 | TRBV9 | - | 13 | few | TGTGCCAGCAGCCCCGATGTGGGGGAGACCCAGTACTTC | CASSPDVGETQYF
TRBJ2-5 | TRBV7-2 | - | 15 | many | TGTGCCAGCAGCTCGGGGGCGGGAGCGGGGGAGACCCAGTACTTC | CASSSGAGAGETQYF
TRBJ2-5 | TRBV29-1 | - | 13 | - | TGCAGCGTGCCGGGAGTCCCAGGAGAGACCCAGTACTTC | CSVPGVPGETQYF
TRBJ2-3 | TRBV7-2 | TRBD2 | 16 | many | TGTGCCAGCAGCTTGCGACTAGCGGGGAGCACAGATACGCAGTATTTT | CASSLRLAGSTDTQYF
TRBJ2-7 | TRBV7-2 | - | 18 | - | TGTGCCAGCAGCTTAGGGGAGGCGCGGGTTGGGGGTTCCTACGAGCAGTACTTC | CASSLGEARVGGSYEQYF
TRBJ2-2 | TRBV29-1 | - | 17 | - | TGCAGCGTTGCTACGGGCCTCCTGGGAGCGAACACCGGGGAGCTGTTTTTT | CSVATGLLGANTGELFF
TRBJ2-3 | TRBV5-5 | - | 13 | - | TGTGCCAGCAGGGCGGCTAGCACAGATACGCAGTATTTT | CASRAASTDTQYF
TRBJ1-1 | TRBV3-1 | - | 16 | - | TGTGCCAGCAGCCAACGCCGTACAGGATCCGGCACTGAAGCTTTCTTT | CASSQRRTGSGTEAFF
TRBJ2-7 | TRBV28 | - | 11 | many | TGTGCCAGCAACAACGTCTACGAGCAGTACTTC | CASNNVYEQYF
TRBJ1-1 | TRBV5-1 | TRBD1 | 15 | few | TGCGCCAGCAGCGCTGGACAGGGGTTGAACACTGAAGCTTTCTTT | CASSAGQGLNTEAFF
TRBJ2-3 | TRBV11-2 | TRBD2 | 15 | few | TGTGCCAGCAGCTTAGACGGGAGGTTCACAGATACGCAGTATTTT | CASSLDGRFTDTQYF
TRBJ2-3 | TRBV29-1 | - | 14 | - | TGCAGCGTTGAGGGGGGGCCGGGGGCAGATACGCAGTATTTT | CSVEGGPGADTQYF
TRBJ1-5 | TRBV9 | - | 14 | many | TGTGCCAGCAGCGTAGGAACAGGCAATCAGCCCCAGCATTTT | CASSVGTGNQPQHF
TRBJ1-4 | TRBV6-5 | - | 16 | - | TGTGCCAGCAGTTCTACCCCGGGGGGCCGTGGGGAAAAACTGTTTTTT | CASSSTPGGRGEKLFF
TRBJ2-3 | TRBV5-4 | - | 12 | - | TGTGCCAGCAGCTCCTACACAGATACGCAGTATTTT | CASSSYTDTQYF
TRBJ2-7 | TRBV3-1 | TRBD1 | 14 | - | TGTGCCAGCAGCCAGGGGGACAGGGCCTACGAGCAGTACTTC | CASSQGDRAYEQYF
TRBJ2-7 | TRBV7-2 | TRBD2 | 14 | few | TGTGCCAGCAGCTCAGCGGGAGTGGGCTACGAGCAGTACTTC | CASSSAGVGYEQYF
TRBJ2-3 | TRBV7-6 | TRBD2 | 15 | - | TGTGCCAGCAGCTTAGCTAGCGGGGCCTATAACAAGCAGTATTTT | CASSLASGAYNKQYF